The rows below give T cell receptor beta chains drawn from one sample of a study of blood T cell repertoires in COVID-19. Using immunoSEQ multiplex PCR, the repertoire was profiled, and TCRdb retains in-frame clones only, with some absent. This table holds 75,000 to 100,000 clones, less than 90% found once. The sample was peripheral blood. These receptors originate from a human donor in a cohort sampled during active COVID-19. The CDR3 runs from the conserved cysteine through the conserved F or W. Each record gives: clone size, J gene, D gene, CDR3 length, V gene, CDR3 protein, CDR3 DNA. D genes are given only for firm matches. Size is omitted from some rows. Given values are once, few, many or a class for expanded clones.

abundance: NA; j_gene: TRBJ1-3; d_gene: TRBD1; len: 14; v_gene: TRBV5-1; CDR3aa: CASSSGQTGNTIYF; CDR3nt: TGCGCCAGCAGCTCGGGACAGACTGGAAACACCATATATTTT
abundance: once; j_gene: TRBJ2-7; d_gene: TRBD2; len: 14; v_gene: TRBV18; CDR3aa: CASSPRGGGYEQYF; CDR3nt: TGTGCCAGCTCACCCCGGGGGGGCGGCTACGAGCAGTACTTC
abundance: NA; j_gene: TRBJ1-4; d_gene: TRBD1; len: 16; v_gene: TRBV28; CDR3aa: CASSLTGRSTNEKLFF; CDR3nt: TGTGCCAGCAGTTTGACAGGGCGTTCAACTAATGAAAAACTGTTTTTT
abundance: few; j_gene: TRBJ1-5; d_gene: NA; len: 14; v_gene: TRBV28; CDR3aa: CASSLGLGDQPQHF; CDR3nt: TGTGCCAGCAGTTTGGGCCTCGGGGATCAGCCCCAGCATTTT
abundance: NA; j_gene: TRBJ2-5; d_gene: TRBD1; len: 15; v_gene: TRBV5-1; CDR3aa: CASSGGQGAMETQYF; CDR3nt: TGCGCCAGCAGCGGAGGACAGGGGGCGATGGAGACCCAGTACTTC
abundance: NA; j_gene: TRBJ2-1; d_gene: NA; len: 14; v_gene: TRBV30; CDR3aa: CAWSRGLAYNEQFF; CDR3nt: TGTGCCTGGAGTAGAGGTCTAGCTTACAATGAGCAGTTCTTC
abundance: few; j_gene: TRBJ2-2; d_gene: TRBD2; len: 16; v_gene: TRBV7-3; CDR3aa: CASSPGGGSNTGELFF; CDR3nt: TGTGCCAGCAGCCCCGGGGGGGGATCGAACACCGGGGAGCTGTTTTTT
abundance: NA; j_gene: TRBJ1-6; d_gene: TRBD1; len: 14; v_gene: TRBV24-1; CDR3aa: CATRGQGEDSPLHF; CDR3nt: TGTGCCACCAGGGGACAGGGGGAAGATTCACCCCTCCACTTT
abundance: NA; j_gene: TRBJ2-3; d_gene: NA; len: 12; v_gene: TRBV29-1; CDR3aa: CSVAESTDTQYF; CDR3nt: TGCAGCGTTGCTGAGAGCACAGATACGCAGTATTTT
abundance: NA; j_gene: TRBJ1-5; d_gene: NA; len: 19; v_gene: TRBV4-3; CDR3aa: CASSQDQNREPGSNQPQHF; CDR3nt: TGCGCCAGCAGCCAAGATCAGAACAGGGAACCTGGGAGCAATCAGCCCCAGCATTTT
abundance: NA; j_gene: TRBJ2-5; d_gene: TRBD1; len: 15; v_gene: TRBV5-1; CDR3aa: CASSYGQGTQETQYF; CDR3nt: TGCGCCAGCAGCTACGGACAGGGGACGCAAGAGACCCAGTACTTC
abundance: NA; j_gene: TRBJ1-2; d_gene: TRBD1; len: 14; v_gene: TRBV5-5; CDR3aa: CASARTGSDYGYTF; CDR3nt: TGTGCCAGCGCCAGGACAGGGTCGGACTATGGCTACACCTTC
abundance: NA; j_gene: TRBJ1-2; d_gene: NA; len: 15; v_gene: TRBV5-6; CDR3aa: CASSVTTFRDYGYTF; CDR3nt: TGTGCCAGCAGCGTCACGACGTTCAGGGACTATGGCTACACCTTC
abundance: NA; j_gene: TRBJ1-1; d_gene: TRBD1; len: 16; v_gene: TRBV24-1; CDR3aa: CATSDAGTGLDTEAFF; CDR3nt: TGTGCCACCAGTGACGCCGGGACAGGGTTAGACACTGAAGCTTTCTTT
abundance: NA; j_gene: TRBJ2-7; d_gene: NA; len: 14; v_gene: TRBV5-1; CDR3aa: CASSPLTPAGEQYF; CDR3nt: TGCGCCAGCAGCCCCCTGACTCCAGCGGGCGAGCAGTACTTC
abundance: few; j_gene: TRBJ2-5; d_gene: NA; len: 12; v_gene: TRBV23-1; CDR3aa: CASSQSEEGQYF; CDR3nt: TGCGCCAGCAGTCAATCGGAAGAGGGCCAGTACTTC
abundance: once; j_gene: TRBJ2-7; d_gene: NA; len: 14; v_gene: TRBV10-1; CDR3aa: CASSESGRAYEQYF; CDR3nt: TGCGCCAGCAGTGAGTCTGGTCGGGCCTACGAGCAGTACTTC
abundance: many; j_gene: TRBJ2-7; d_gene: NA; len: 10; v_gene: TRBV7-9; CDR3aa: CASGAYEQYF; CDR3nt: TGTGCCAGCGGAGCGTACGAGCAGTACTTC
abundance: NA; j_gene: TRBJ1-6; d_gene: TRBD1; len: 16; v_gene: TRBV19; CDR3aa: CASTTGGGSRNSPLHF; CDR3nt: TGTGCCAGTACCACAGGGGGAGGGTCACGAAATTCACCCCTCCACTTT
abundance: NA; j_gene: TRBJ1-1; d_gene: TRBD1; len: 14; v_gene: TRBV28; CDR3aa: CASSFGTVNTEAFF; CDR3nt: TGTGCCAGCAGTTTTGGGACAGTGAACACTGAAGCTTTCTTT
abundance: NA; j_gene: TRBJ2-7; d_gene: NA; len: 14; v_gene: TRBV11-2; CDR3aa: CASTVGAGPYEQYF; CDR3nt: TGTGCCAGCACCGTGGGGGCGGGCCCCTACGAGCAGTACTTC
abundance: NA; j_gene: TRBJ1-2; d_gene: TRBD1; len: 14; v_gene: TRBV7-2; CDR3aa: CASSFEDRIYGYTF; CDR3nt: TGTGCCAGCAGCTTCGAGGACAGGATCTATGGCTACACCTTC
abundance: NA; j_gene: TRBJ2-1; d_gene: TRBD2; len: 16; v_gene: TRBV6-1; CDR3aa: CASSEALLAGRNEQFF; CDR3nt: TGTGCCAGCAGTGAAGCGCTACTAGCGGGTAGGAATGAGCAGTTCTTC
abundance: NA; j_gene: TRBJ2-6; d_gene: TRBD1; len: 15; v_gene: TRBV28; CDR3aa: CASSDRGPGANVLTF; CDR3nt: TGTGCCAGCAGTGACAGGGGACCCGGGGCCAACGTCCTGACTTTC
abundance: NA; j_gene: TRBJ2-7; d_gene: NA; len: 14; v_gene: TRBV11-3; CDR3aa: CASSFGRDIDEQYF; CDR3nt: TGTGCCAGCAGCTTCGGCCGGGATATAGACGAGCAGTACTTC
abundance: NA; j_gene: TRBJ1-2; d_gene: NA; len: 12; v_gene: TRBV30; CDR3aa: CAWSPSYSGYTF; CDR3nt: TGTGCCTGGAGTCCATCCTATAGTGGCTACACCTTC
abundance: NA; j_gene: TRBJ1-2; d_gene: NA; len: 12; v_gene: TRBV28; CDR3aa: CASSTGLYGYTF; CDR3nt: TGTGCCAGCAGCACAGGGCTTTATGGCTACACCTTC
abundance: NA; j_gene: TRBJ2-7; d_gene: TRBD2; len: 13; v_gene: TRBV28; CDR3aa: CASSLSGRYEQYF; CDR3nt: TGTGCCAGCAGTTTAAGCGGGAGATACGAGCAGTACTTC
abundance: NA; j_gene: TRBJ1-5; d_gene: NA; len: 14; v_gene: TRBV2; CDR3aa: CASRDRYSNQPQHF; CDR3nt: TGTGCCAGCAGGGACAGATATAGCAATCAGCCCCAGCATTTT
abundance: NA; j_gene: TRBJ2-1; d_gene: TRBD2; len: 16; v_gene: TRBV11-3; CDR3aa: CASSPGQRGGVNEQFF; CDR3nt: TGTGCCAGCAGCCCAGGTCAGCGGGGGGGGGTCAATGAGCAGTTCTTC
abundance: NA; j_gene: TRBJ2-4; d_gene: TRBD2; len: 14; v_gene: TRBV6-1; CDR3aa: CASSDGGARNIQYF; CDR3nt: TGTGCCAGCAGTGACGGGGGGGCTCGGAACATTCAGTACTTC
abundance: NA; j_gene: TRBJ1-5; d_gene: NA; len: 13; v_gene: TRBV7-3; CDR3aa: CASSLERSQPQHF; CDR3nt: TGTGCCAGCAGCTTAGAGCGTAGTCAGCCCCAGCATTTT
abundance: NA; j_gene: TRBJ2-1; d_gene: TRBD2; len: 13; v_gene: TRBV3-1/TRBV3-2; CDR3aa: CASSQELAGRQFF; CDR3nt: TGTGCCAGCAGCCAAGAGCTAGCGGGGAGACAGTTCTTC
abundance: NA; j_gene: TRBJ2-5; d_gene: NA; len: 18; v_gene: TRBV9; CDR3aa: CASSVASGVGGSTETQYF; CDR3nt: TGTGCCAGCAGCGTAGCTTCTGGTGTTGGGGGGTCAACGGAGACCCAGTACTTC
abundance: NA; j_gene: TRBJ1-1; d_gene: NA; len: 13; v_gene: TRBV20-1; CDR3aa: CSASGGQNTEAFF; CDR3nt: TGCAGTGCTAGTGGGGGGCAGAACACTGAAGCTTTCTTT
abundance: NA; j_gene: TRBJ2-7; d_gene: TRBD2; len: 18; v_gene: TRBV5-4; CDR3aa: CASSSRTGSGRVLYEQYF; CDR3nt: TGTGCCAGCAGCTCGCGGACGGGTAGCGGGAGGGTTCTTTACGAGCAGTACTTC
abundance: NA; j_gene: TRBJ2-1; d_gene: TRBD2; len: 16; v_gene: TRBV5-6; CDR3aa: CASSFRLATEYNEQFF; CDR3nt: TGTGCCAGCAGCTTTCGACTAGCGACGGAATACAATGAGCAGTTCTTC